This T cell receptor beta chain stems from a study of T cell responses to AZD1222 COVID-19 vaccine. With respect to this clone: As yet, its antigen is unknown.

V dropped 0 bases and J dropped 0 bases, with 11 bases sitting between them. CDR1 and CDR2 from the germline V gene are LGHNA and YSLEER. The CDR3 is 17 amino acids. Sequenced by immunoSEQ multiplex PCR; TCRdb stores in-frame clones only, minus some. The sample includes approximately 50,000 clones, less than 90% of them seen just once. Overall study results and limits: Of the AZD1222 recipients, only six were seropositive at baseline. Spike-wide vaccine-associated CD4 TCRs dominated at 160-218 and 743-854. Mostly white British, mostly female donors; authors suggested clonal diversity may be underestimated.

V and J are TRBV4-3 and TRBJ1-4; D not certain. The receptor comes from an adult who received the AZD1222 COVID-19 vaccine. The sequenced sample was peripheral blood, obtained 28 days after the second AZD1222 dose. The CDR3 bases are TGCGCCAGCAGCCAAGATTCCAGAAGTGCAACTAATGAAAAACTGTTTTTT. This translates into CASSQDSRSATNEKLFF.